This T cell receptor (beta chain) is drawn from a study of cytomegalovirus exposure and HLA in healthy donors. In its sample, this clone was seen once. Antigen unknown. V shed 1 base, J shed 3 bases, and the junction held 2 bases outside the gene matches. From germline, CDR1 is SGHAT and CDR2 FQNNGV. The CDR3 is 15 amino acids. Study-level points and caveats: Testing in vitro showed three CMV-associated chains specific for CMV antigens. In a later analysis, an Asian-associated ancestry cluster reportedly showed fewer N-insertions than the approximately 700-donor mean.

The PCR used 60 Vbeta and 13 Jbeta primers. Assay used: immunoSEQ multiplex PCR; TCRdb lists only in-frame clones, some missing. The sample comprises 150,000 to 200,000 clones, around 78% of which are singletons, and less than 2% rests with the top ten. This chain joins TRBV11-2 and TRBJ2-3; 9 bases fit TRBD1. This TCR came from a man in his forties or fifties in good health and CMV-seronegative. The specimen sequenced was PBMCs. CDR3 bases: TGTGCCAGCAGCTTAGGGGACAGGGTTACAGATACGCAGTATTTT. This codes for CASSLGDRVTDTQYF. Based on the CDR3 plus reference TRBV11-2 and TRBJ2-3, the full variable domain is EAGVAQSPRYKIIEKRQSVAFWCNPISGHATLYWYQQILGQGPKLLIQFQNNGVVDDSQLPKDRFSAERLKGVDSTLKIQPAKLEDSAVYLCASSLGDRVTDTQYFGPGTRLTVL.